A selection of T cell receptor beta chains follows, all from one sample in a study of cytomegalovirus exposure and HLA in healthy donors. Assay: immunoSEQ multiplex PCR; the TCRdb copy retains only in-frame clones and omits some. Altogether about 140,000 clones are present, approximately 82% being singletons, with the ten largest covering around 2%. Sequenced material: PBMCs. The source is a woman aged 40 to 50 in good health and CMV-seronegative. Each CDR3 is given with its conserved first and last residue. The D gene is left open where the match is weak. Only part of the rows carry a size: once, few, many, or a class if the clone is expanded.

abundance: .
d_gene: .
j_gene: TRBJ2-7
v_gene: TRBV9
CDR3nt: TGTGCCAGCAGCGAGGGAGTTGGGCCCTACGAGCAGTACTTC
CDR3aa: CASSEGVGPYEQYF

abundance: .
d_gene: TRBD1
j_gene: TRBJ1-2
v_gene: TRBV15
CDR3nt: TGTGCCACCAGCACATACAGGGGCGGCTACACCTTC
CDR3aa: CATSTYRGGYTF

abundance: .
d_gene: TRBD2
j_gene: TRBJ2-1
v_gene: TRBV7-2
CDR3nt: TGTGCCAGCAGCCCCGGGAGGGAGTACTACAATGAGCAGTTCTTC
CDR3aa: CASSPGREYYNEQFF

abundance: .
d_gene: .
j_gene: TRBJ1-2
v_gene: TRBV28
CDR3nt: TGTGCCAGCAGTTTACCAGGGGACATAGCCCATAACTATGGCTACACCTTC
CDR3aa: CASSLPGDIAHNYGYTF

abundance: once
d_gene: TRBD2
j_gene: TRBJ2-1
v_gene: TRBV29-1
CDR3nt: TGCAGCGTAGAACTAGCGGGGACAGGTACTAATGAGCAGTTCTTC
CDR3aa: CSVELAGTGTNEQFF

abundance: .
d_gene: .
j_gene: TRBJ2-3
v_gene: TRBV15
CDR3nt: TGTGCCACCAGCAGCGGGGGATCTGATACGCAGTATTTT
CDR3aa: CATSSGGSDTQYF

abundance: .
d_gene: TRBD1
j_gene: TRBJ1-6
v_gene: TRBV7-2
CDR3nt: TGTGCCAGCAGCGGGACAGGAAATTCACCCCTCCACTTT
CDR3aa: CASSGTGNSPLHF

abundance: .
d_gene: TRBD2
j_gene: TRBJ2-7
v_gene: TRBV29-1
CDR3nt: TGCAGCGTCGGACTAGCGGGAGTCTCTCCCTACGAGCAGTACTTC
CDR3aa: CSVGLAGVSPYEQYF

abundance: .
d_gene: TRBD1
j_gene: TRBJ2-3
v_gene: TRBV25-1
CDR3nt: TGTGCCAGCACAGAGACAGGGGTCACAGATACGCAGTATTTT
CDR3aa: CASTETGVTDTQYF

abundance: .
d_gene: TRBD1
j_gene: TRBJ1-2
v_gene: TRBV7-6
CDR3nt: TGTGCCAGCAGCCCAAACACAGGGGCCTATGGCTACACCTTC
CDR3aa: CASSPNTGAYGYTF

abundance: once
d_gene: .
j_gene: TRBJ2-5
v_gene: TRBV7-9
CDR3nt: TGTGCCAGCAGCCCTAGAAACCAAGAGACCCAGTACTTC
CDR3aa: CASSPRNQETQYF

abundance: .
d_gene: .
j_gene: TRBJ1-1
v_gene: TRBV7-3
CDR3nt: TGTGCCAGCAGCTTAGGACACACAAACACTGAAGCTTTCTTT
CDR3aa: CASSLGHTNTEAFF

abundance: .
d_gene: .
j_gene: TRBJ1-5
v_gene: TRBV30
CDR3nt: TGTGCCTGGAGTGTAGACTCTTCTCGCAATCAGCCCCAGCATTTT
CDR3aa: CAWSVDSSRNQPQHF

abundance: .
d_gene: TRBD2
j_gene: TRBJ2-1
v_gene: TRBV28
CDR3nt: TGTGCCAACTCGTCGGGACTATTGAACTCCTACAATGAGCAGTTCTTC
CDR3aa: CANSSGLLNSYNEQFF

abundance: .
d_gene: .
j_gene: TRBJ1-2
v_gene: TRBV5-1
CDR3nt: TGCGCCAGCAGCTTGGAGCCAGGGCGGACCTATGGCTACACCTTC
CDR3aa: CASSLEPGRTYGYTF

abundance: .
d_gene: .
j_gene: TRBJ2-2
v_gene: TRBV12-2
CDR3nt: TGTGCAAGTCGCTCATATCGACTAGCGGGAGGAAGAACGGTTGAAGCCGGGGAGCTGTTTTTT
CDR3aa: CASRSYRLAGGRTVEAGELFF